A selection of T cell receptor beta chains follows, all from one sample in a study of T cell responses to AZD1222 COVID-19 vaccine. Only in-frame clones appear in the TCRdb table, and some are missing; sequencing was by immunoSEQ multiplex PCR. The data show about 130,000 clones, roughly 92% seen once. Sequenced material: peripheral blood, taken 28 days after the second AZD1222 dose. The receptors here all came from an adult who received the AZD1222 COVID-19 vaccine. Each CDR3 is given with its conserved first and last residue. A D gene is named only where the DNA matches it firmly.

D gene	V gene	J gene	CDR3 protein
.	TRBV6-2/TRBV6-3	TRBJ2-1	CASSFNPLGWQFF
.	TRBV5-1	TRBJ1-1	CASSLSRGTEAFF
.	TRBV27	TRBJ2-1	CASSLMRGNNEQFF
TRBD1	TRBV7-6	TRBJ1-2	CASSLGDRGPGYTF
TRBD1	TRBV19	TRBJ2-7	CASSAGQEPTVRQYF
.	TRBV3-1/TRBV3-2	TRBJ2-3	CASSQGGADTQYF
.	TRBV6-2/TRBV6-3	TRBJ2-5	CASSYADKQETQYF
.	TRBV7-9	TRBJ2-5	CASSLAAYQETQYF
TRBD2	TRBV9	TRBJ2-7	CASSDPRQGETSGSSGDGNEQYF
.	TRBV7-3	TRBJ2-1	CASSSYIRNEQFF
.	TRBV6-5	TRBJ1-2	CASSYSGGRDYGYTF
.	TRBV2	TRBJ1-6	CASSVVRQTNSPLHF
TRBD2	TRBV4-2	TRBJ2-3	CASSQPPAGVQDTQYF
.	TRBV7-2	TRBJ2-7	CASSLERYEQYF
.	TRBV7-2	TRBJ1-2	CASSLGPTANYGYTF
.	TRBV7-9	TRBJ1-1	CASSLGRTEAFF
.	TRBV12-3/TRBV12-4	TRBJ1-3	CASNLGLGGTIYF